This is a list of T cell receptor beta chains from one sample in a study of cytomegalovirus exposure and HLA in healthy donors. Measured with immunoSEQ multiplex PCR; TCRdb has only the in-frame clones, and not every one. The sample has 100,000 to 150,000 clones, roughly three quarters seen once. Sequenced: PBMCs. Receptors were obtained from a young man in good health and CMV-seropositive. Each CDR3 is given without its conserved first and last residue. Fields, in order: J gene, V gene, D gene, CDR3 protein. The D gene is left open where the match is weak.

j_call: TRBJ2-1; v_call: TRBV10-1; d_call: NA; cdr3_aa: ASSDPTDRTTYNEQF
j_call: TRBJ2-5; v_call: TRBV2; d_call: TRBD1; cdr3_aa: ASTETLQQGAQY
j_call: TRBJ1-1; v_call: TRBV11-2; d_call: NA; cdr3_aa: ASSSAGYDTEAF
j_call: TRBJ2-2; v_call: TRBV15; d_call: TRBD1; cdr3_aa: ATSRELSGGHTGELF
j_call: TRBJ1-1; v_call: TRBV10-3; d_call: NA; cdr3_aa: AISPDSTNTEAF
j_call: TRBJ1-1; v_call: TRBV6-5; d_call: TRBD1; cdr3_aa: ASLGQGLNTEAF
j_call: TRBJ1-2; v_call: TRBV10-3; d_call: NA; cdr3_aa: AISEGQIYGYT
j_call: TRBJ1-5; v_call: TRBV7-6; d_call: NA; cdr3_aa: ASSLGRGRDSNQPQH
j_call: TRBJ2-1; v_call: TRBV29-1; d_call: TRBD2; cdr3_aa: SVPGGWSYNEQF
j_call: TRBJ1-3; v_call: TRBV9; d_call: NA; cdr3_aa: ASSDTGPRGNTIY
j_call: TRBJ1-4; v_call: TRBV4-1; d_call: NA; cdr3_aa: ASSQELGREKLF
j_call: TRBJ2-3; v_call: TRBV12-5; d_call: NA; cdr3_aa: ASGGPRDKDTQY
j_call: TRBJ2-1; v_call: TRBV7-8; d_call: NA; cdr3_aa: ASSLGAAGATNYNEQF
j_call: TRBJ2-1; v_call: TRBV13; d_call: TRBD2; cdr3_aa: ASSGEVAGEYEQF
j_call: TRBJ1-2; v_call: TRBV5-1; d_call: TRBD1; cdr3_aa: ASSLEQGRLGYT
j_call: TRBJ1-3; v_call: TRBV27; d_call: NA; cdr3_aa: ASSSIRTNTIY
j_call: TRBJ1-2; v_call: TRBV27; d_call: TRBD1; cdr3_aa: ASSLAGQGNGYT
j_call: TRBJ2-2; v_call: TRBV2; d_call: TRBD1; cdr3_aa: ASSEQGAGGELF
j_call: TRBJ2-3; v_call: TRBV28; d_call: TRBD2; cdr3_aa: ASIPSGLAGVDTQY
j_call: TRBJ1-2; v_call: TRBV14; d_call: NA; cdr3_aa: ASSQRSKNYGYT
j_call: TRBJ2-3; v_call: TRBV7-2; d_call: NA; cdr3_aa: ASSFSSPDPPRDTQY
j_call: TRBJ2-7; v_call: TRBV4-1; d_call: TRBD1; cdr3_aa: ASSQDPDRANEQY
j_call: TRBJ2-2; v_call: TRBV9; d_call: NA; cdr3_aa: ASSANTGELF
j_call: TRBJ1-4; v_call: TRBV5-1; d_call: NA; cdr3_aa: ASGLRGEKLF
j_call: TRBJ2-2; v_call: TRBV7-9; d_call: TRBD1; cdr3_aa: ASSYRQGVAGELF
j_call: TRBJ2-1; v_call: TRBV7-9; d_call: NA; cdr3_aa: ASSSGTEQF